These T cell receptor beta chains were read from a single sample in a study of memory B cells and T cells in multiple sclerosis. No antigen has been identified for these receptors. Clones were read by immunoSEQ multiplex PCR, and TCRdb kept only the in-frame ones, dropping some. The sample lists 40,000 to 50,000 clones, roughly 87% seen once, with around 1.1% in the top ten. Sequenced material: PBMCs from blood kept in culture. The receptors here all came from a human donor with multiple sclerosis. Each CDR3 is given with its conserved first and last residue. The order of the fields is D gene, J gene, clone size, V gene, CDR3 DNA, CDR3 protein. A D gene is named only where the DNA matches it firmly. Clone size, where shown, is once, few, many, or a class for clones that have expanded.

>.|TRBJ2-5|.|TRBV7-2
TGTGCCAGCAGCGAAGGACAGCCTCGGGGGACCCAGTACTTC
CASSEGQPRGTQYF
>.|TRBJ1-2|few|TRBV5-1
TGCGCCAGCAGCTCACAGGGTTATGCTGGCTACACCTTC
CASSSQGYAGYTF
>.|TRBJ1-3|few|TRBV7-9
TGTGCCAGCAGCTTAGGGACCAGAAACACCATATATTTT
CASSLGTRNTIYF
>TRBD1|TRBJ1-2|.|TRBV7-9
TGTGCCAGCAGCGTGACAGGGGGATGGAAGGGCTACACCTTC
CASSVTGGWKGYTF
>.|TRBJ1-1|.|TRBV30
TGTGCCTGGAGTCCACACACTGAAGCTTTCTTT
CAWSPHTEAFF
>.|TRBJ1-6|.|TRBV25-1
TGTGCCAGCAGTGATGTTCCCGGACCAGCTATGAATTCACCCCTCCACTTT
CASSDVPGPAMNSPLHF
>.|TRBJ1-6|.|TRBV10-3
TGTGCCATCAGTGAGTCATTCCCCCGGGACACCAATTCACCCCTCCACTTT
CAISESFPRDTNSPLHF
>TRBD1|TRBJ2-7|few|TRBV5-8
TGTGCCAGCAACAGGGGGCTGGACGAGCAGTACTTC
CASNRGLDEQYF
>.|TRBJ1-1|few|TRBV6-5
TGTGCCAGCAGTTACTGGGACGGAGGGATGGGGACTGAAGCTTTCTTT
CASSYWDGGMGTEAFF
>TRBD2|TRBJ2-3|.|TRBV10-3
TGTGCCACACGGAGCGGGGGGCCCACAGATACGCAGTATTTT
CATRSGGPTDTQYF
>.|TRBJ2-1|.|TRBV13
TGTGCCAGCAGTTCTTTTCTAGCGCCTGACTACAATGAGCAGTTCTTC
CASSSFLAPDYNEQFF
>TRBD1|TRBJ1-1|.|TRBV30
TGTGCCTGGAGTGCCGAGACAGGGTACACTGAAGCTTTCTTT
CAWSAETGYTEAFF
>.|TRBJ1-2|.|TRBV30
TGTGCCTGGAGTAGGGTAGGCAGGGTCTCCTATGGCTACACCTTC
CAWSRVGRVSYGYTF
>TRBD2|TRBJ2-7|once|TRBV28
TGTGCCAGCAGCCCTGGGGCTAGCGGGGGGGCCACCTACGAGCAGTACTTC
CASSPGASGGATYEQYF
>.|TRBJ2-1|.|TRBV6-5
TGTGCCAGCAGTCCGGGGCTCTCCTACAATGAGCAGTTCTTC
CASSPGLSYNEQFF
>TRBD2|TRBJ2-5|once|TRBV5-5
TGTGCCAGCAGAGGTGGACTAGCGGAAGAGACCCAGTACTTC
CASRGGLAEETQYF
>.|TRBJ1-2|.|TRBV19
TGTGCCAGTAGTAGAAACAGAGCTAACTATGGCTACACCTTC
CASSRNRANYGYTF
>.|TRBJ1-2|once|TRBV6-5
TGTGCCAGCAGTTACGGGCATGGGGTCCCTGACTATGGCTACACCTTC
CASSYGHGVPDYGYTF
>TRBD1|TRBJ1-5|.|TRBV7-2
TGTGCCAGCAGCTTAGCAGGGACAGGGGAGGGTCAGCCCCAGCATTTT
CASSLAGTGEGQPQHF
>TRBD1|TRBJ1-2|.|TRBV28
TGTGCCAGCAGAAAGGACAGGGTAGGAATAGTGGTTGGCTACACCTTC
CASRKDRVGIVVGYTF
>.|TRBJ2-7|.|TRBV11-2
TGTGCCAGCAGCTTGGAACTATCCGAGCAGTACTTC
CASSLELSEQYF
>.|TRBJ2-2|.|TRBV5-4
TGTGCCAGCACCCCAGGGCGGGGGGAGCTGTTTTTT
CASTPGRGELFF
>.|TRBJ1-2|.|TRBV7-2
TGTGCCAGCAGCTTAGAGCGGGGTTACTATGGCTACACCTTC
CASSLERGYYGYTF
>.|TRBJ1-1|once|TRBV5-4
TGTGCCAGCAGCTCCGGGAGCACTGAAGCTTTCTTT
CASSSGSTEAFF
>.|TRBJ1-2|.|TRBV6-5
TGTGCCAGCAGTTACTCGAATGGTTATGGCTACACCTTC
CASSYSNGYGYTF
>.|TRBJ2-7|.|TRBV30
TGTGCCTGGAGTGTGGGGGGGGCCCCCTACGAGCAGTACTTC
CAWSVGGAPYEQYF
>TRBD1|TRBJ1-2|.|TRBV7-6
TGTGCCAGCAGCGCCATCTTACAGGGGGCGGCAGGTGGCTACACCTTC
CASSAILQGAAGGYTF
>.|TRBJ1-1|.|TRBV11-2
TGTGCCAGCAGCTTAGTGTCAAGGGACACTGAAGCTTTCTTT
CASSLVSRDTEAFF
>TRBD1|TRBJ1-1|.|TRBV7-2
TGTGCCAGCAGCTTACAGGGGGTAGACACTGAAGCTTTCTTT
CASSLQGVDTEAFF
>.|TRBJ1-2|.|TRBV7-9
TGTGCCAGCAGCCCCCTCGATGGCTACACCTTC
CASSPLDGYTF
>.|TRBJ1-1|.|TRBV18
TGTGCCAGCTCACCATTGGGCCTTGAAGCTTTCTTT
CASSPLGLEAFF
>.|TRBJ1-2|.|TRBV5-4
TGTGCCAGCAGCCGGGACCTCTATGGCTACACCTTC
CASSRDLYGYTF
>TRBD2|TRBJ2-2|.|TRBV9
TGTGCCAGCAGCACGGGACTAGCGGGGGGGAACACCGGGGAGCTGTTTTTT
CASSTGLAGGNTGELFF
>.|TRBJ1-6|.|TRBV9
TGTGCCAGCAGCGTAGTTCGTGTCAGGGTTTCAAATTCACCCCTCCACTTT
CASSVVRVRVSNSPLHF
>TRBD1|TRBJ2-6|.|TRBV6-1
TGTGCCAGCAGTGAGGACAGGGGTGCCAACGTCCTGACTTTC
CASSEDRGANVLTF
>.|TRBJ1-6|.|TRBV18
TGTGCCAGCTCCCTGGGGGATGGGACCGATTCACCCCTCCACTTT
CASSLGDGTDSPLHF
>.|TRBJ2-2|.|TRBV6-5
TGTGCCAGCAGTCGCCAGGGGAACACCGGGGAGCTGTTTTTT
CASSRQGNTGELFF
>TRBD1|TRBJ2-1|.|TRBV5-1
TGCGCCAGCAGCCCCAACAGGGGGCTAAACAATGAGCAGTTCTTC
CASSPNRGLNNEQFF
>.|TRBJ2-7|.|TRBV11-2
TGTGCCAGCAGCTTGGCACCGGGGGTGGACGAGCAGTACTTC
CASSLAPGVDEQYF
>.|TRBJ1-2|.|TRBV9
TGTGCCAGCAGCTCCTTCTCCGGCTACACCTTC
CASSSFSGYTF
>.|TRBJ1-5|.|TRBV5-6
TGTGCCAGCAGCGGACGCGGCGCCCAGCCCCAGCATTTT
CASSGRGAQPQHF
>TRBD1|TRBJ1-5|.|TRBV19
TGTGCCAGTAGTATGAGACAGGGAAGCAATCAGCCCCAGCATTTT
CASSMRQGSNQPQHF
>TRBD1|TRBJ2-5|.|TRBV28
TGTGCCAGCAGTTTATTAGATGGAGCCAGGGGGGAGACCCAGTACTTC
CASSLLDGARGETQYF
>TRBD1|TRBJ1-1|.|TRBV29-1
TGCAGCGTTCGACAGGGTGACACTGAAGCTTTCTTT
CSVRQGDTEAFF
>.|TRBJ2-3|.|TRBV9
TGTGCCAGCAGCGTAGAGTTCGGAGTAGATACGCAGTATTTT
CASSVEFGVDTQYF
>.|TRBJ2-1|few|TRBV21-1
TGTGCCAGCAGCGGTGACAGGTCTCTCCCCAATGAGCAGTTCTTC
CASSGDRSLPNEQFF
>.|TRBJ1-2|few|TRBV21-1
TGTGCCAGGAGACAGGGTGAAGGGTACACCTTC
CARRQGEGYTF
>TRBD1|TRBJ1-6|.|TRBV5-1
TGCGCCAGCAGCCGATGGGACAGTACCTATAATTCACCCCTCCACTTT
CASSRWDSTYNSPLHF
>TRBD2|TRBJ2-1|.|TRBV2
TGTGCCAGCAGCTCCGGGACTAGCGGGGAACTTTTCTGGAATGAGCAGTTCTTC
CASSSGTSGELFWNEQFF
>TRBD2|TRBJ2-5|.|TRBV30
TGTGCCTGGAGTAGCGGGGGGGTGGAGACCCAGTACTTC
CAWSSGGVETQYF
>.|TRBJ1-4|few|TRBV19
TGTGCCAGTAGTCACAGGGTAGGTGAAAAACTGTTTTTT
CASSHRVGEKLFF
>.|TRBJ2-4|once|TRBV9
TGTGCCAGCAGCGTAGGGGTTCAGGGCGATGCCAAAAACATTCAGTACTTC
CASSVGVQGDAKNIQYF
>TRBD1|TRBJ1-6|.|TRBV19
TGTGCCAGTAGGGGACAGGATAATTCACCCCTCCACTTT
CASRGQDNSPLHF
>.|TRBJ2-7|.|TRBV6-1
TGTGCCAGCAGTTCCCCCTCTTCCTACGAGCAGTACTTC
CASSSPSSYEQYF
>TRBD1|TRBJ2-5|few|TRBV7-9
TGTGCCAGCCGGGACAGCCAAGAGACCCAGTACTTC
CASRDSQETQYF